One and the same sample provided the 13 T cell receptor beta chains below, sequenced in a study of shared clonotypes between healthy human individuals. Measured with immunoSEQ multiplex PCR; TCRdb has only the in-frame clones, and not every one. The repertoire holds approximately 810,000 clones, with over 90% as singletons. Naive CD8 cells comprised CD45RO-negative, CCR7-positively selected cells, excluding terminally differentiated effector memory CD45RA+ cells. The specimen was naive CD8+ T cells sorted from blood. The source of these receptors is a man aged 25-45 years in good health.

The rearrangement links TRBV27 to TRBJ2-2; D might be TRBD1 or TRBD2, each matching 6 bases. From germline, CDR1 is MNHEY and CDR2 SMNVEV (reference sequence). Trimming shortened V by 3 bases and J by 7 bases, and 18 bases separated the two germline ends. This CDR3 is 16 amino acids long. The CDR3 DNA reads TGTGCCAGCAGTTTTGAGGGGGGACCCCCTGTCGGGGAGCTGTTTTTT. This gives the protein CASSFEGGPPVGELFF.

The J gene is TRBJ2-7, the V gene TRBV6-6; perhaps TRBD2 as D (5 bases). V was shortened by 2 bases and J by 2 bases, with 10 bases between the two germline ends. This CDR3 has 14 amino acids. Germline V gives CDR1 MNHNY, CDR2 SVGAGI (reference sequence). CDR3: CASSYRAGTYEQYF. DNA of the CDR3: TGTGCCAGCAGTTACCGGGCGGGCACCTACGAGCAGTACTTC.

This sequence joins TRBV29-1 and TRBJ2-5; TRBD2 matches at 7 bases. V shed 1 base, J shed 1 base, and the junction held 12 bases outside the gene matches. The CDR3 sequence is 17 residues long. Germline CDR1 SQVTM, CDR2 ANQGSEA. The CDR3 is CSVEGTSEIMPQETQYF. In DNA, the CDR3 is TGCAGCGTTGAAGGAACTAGCGAAATTATGCCCCAAGAGACCCAGTACTTC. The entire variable domain, with the rest obtained from reference TRBV29-1 and TRBJ2-5, is as follows: SAVISQKPSRDICQRGTSLTIQCQVDSQVTMMFWYRQQPGQSLTLIATANQGSEATYESGFVIDKFPISRPNLTFSTLTVSNMSPEDSSIYLCSVEGTSEIMPQETQYFGPGTRLLVL.

Comment on this clone: The same CDR3 is also encoded by other DNA sequences in this sample. CDR3 nucleotides: TGTGCCAGCAGCTTAAGGGGACTAGCGGGACTGGGAGAGACCCAGTACTTC. Its translation: CASSLRGLAGLGETQYF. This chain links TRBV5-4 with TRBJ2-5, with 13 bases aligning to TRBD2. The length of the CDR3 is 17 residues. CDR1 and CDR2 from the germline V gene are SGHNT and YYREEE (reference sequence). J was trimmed by 4 bases and V by 2 bases; bases with no gene match: 8.

The chain has TRBV19 and TRBJ2-2; the match to TRBD1 covers 10 bases. Unmatched junction bases numbered 8, after V lost 7 bases and J lost 6 bases. The germline gives CDR1 LNHDA, CDR2 SQIVND (reference sequence). This CDR3 is 15 amino acids long. CDR3 loop: CASIETGGLSGELFF. The DNA of the CDR3 is TGTGCCAGTATAGAGACAGGGGGCTTATCCGGGGAGCTGTTTTTT.

The chain couples TRBV10-3 to TRBJ1-2, with 7 bases aligning to TRBD1. V lost 1 base, J lost 4 bases, and 6 bases stayed unmatched. This CDR3 comprises 15 residues. Germline V CDR1 and CDR2: ENHRY, SYGVKD. CDR3 sequence (DNA): TGTGCCATCAGTGAGTTATCGGCAGGGGGCTATGGCTACACCTTC. This sequence encodes CAISELSAGGYGYTF.

This chain joins TRBV7-9 and TRBJ2-7; D might be TRBD1 (6 bases). V lost 5 bases and J 3 bases, leaving 14 bases between the germline ends. Germline V lookup: CDR1 SEHNR, CDR2 FQNEAQ (reference sequence). The CDR3 consists of 14 residues. The CDR3 coding sequence is TGTGCCAGCAGCAGGCGACAGGCCCGCTACGAGCAGTACTTC. Protein sequence: CASSRRQARYEQYF.

This clone was recorded once. CDR3 DNA: TGTGCCAGTAGGGATCTAGCGGGAGTATACAATGAGCAGTTCTTC. Encoded protein: CASRDLAGVYNEQFF. The V call is TRBV19, the J call TRBJ2-1, with 10 bases matching TRBD2. The CDR3 consists of 15 residues. The V gene end was trimmed by 6 bases and the J gene end by 4 bases; junction bases not matched to a gene: 6. From germline, CDR1 is LNHDA and CDR2 SQIVND (reference sequence).

V and J are TRBV19 and TRBJ1-5; TRBD1 agrees at 9 bases. Germline V gene data show CDR1 as LNHDA and CDR2 as SQIVND (reference sequence). J was trimmed by 1 base and V by 7 bases; bases with no gene match: 5. This CDR3 comprises 15 residues. The CDR3 here is CASTPDRGSNQPQHF. CDR3 DNA sequence: TGTGCCAGTACCCCGGACAGGGGCAGCAATCAGCCCCAGCATTTT.

The chain is built from TRBV7-9 and TRBJ2-5; D is possibly TRBD2 (6 bases). The V end was cut by 6 bases, the J end by 5 bases, with 19 bases between. CDR3 length: 15 residues. Germline V gives CDR1 SEHNR, CDR2 FQNEAQ (reference sequence). The DNA for the CDR3 is TGTGCCAGCAGAGATTTGGAGGGGAGCGGGGAGACCCAGTACTTC. Residues: CASRDLEGSGETQYF. Using reference TRBV7-9 and TRBJ2-5 for the parts outside the CDR3, the full variable domain is DTGVSQNPRHKITKRGQNVTFRCDPISEHNRLYWYRQTLGQGPEFLTYFQNEAQLEKSRLLSDRFSAERPKGSFSTLEIQRTEQGDSAMYLCASRDLEGSGETQYFGPGTRLLVL.

The chain uses TRBV27 and TRBJ1-2; D might be TRBD1 (6 bases). The CDR3 runs 13 residues. Germline values: CDR1 MNHEY, CDR2 SMNVEV (reference sequence). Trimming cost V 2 bases and J 5 bases, with 9 bases left between them. The CDR3 is CASSLGQFYGYTF. CDR3 in DNA: TGTGCCAGCAGTTTAGGACAGTTTTATGGCTACACCTTC.

V gene TRBV1 combines with J gene TRBJ2-3; the D call of TRBD2 is as the table states it, not checked on the DNA. TRBV1 is labeled a pseudogene. The CDR3 length is 16 residues. As DNA, the CDR3 is TGCACCAGCAGCCGACCTAGCGGGAGAGCCTCAGATACGCAGTATTTT. It is translated as CTSSRPSGRASDTQYF.

This chain connects TRBV11-1 to TRBJ2-4; 8 bases map to TRBD2. V lost 5 bases to trimming and J lost 7 bases; unmatched junction nucleotides: 10. The CDR3 totals 15 residues. Per germline, CDR1 SGHAT and CDR2 FQDESV (reference sequence). In DNA form, the CDR3 reads TGTGCCAGCAGCCTCCTCGCCCCGGGGGGGAACATTCAGTACTTC. This encodes CASSLLAPGGNIQYF.